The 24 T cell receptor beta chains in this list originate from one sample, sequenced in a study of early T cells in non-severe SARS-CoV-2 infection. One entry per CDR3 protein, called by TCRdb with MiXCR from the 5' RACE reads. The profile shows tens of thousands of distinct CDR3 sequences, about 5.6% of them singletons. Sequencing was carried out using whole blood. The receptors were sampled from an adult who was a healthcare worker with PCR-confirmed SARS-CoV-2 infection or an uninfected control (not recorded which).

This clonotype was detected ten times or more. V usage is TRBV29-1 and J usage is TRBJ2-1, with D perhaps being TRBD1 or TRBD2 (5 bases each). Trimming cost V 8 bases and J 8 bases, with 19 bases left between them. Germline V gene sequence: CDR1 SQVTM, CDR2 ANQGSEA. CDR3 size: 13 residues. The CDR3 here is CSFEDTRGDEQFF. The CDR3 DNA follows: TGCAGCTTCGAGGATACTCGGGGCGATGAGCAGTTCTTC.

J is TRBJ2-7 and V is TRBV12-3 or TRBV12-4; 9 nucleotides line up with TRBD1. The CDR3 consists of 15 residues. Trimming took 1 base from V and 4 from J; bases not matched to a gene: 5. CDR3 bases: TGTGCCAGCAGTTTAGACAACAGGGGGCCGTACGAGCAGTACTTC. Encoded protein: CASSLDNRGPYEQYF.

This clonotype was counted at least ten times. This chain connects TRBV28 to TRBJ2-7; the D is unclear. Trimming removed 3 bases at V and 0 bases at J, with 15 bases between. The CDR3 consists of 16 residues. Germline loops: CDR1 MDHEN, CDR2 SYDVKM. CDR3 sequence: CASSFAALAYSYEQYF. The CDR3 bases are TGTGCCAGCAGTTTCGCCGCTCTGGCATACTCCTACGAGCAGTACTTC.

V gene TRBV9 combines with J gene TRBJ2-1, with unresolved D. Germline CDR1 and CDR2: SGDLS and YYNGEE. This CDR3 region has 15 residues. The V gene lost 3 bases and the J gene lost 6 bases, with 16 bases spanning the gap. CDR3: CASSAIAEPVNEQFF. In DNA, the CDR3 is TGTGCCAGCAGCGCTATAGCAGAGCCGGTCAATGAGCAGTTCTTC.

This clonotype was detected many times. The CDR3 region is CASSPGRLGNEQFF. The CDR3, as DNA: TGTGCCAGCAGCCCAGGGAGGTTGGGCAATGAGCAGTTCTTC. This sequence joins TRBV11-3 and TRBJ2-1, with a possible D match to TRBD2 (6 bases). CDR3 length: 14 residues. Trimming cost V 5 bases and J 6 bases, with 14 bases left between them. Germline CDR1 SGHNT, CDR2 YENEEA.

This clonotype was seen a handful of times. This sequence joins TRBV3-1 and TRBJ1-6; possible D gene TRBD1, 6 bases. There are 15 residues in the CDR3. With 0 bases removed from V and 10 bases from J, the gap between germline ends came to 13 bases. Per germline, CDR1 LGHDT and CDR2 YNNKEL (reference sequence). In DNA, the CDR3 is TGTGCCAGCAGCCAAGATCGGGGACAAGAGTCACCCCTCCACTTT. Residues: CASSQDRGQESPLHF.

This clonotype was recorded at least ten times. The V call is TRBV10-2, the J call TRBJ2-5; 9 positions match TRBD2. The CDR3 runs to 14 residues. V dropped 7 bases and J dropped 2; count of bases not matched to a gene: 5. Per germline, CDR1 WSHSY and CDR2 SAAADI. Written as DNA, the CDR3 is TGCGCCAGCAACGAGCGGGGGGCTCAAGAGACCCAGTACTTC. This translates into CASNERGAQETQYF.

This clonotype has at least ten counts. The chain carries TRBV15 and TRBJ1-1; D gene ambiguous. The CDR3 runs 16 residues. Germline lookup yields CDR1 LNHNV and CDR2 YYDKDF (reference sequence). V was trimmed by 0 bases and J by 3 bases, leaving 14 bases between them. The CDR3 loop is CATSREIQVGDTEAFF. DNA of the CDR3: TGTGCCACCAGCAGAGAGATCCAGGTTGGCGACACTGAAGCTTTCTTT.

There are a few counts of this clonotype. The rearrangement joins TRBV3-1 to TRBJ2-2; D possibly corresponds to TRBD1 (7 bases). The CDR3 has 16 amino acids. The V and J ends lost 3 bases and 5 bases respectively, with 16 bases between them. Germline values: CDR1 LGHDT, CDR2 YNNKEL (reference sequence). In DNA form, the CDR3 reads TGTGCCAGCAGCCACCCACGCAGGGGGGCGACCGGGGAGCTGTTTTTT. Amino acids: CASSHPRRGATGELFF.

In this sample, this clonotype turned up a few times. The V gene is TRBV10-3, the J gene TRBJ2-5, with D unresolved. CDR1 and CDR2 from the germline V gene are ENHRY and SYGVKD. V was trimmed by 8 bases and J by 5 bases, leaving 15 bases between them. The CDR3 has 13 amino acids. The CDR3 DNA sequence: TGTGCCATCCGCGGTATTACCGGGGAGACCCAGTACTTC. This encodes CAIRGITGETQYF.

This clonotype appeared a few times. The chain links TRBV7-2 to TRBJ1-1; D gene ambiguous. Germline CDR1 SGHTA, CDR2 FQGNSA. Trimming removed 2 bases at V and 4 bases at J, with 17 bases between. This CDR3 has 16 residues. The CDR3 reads CASSLLGSGVGTEAFF. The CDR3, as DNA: TGTGCCAGCAGCTTACTAGGGTCTGGAGTCGGCACTGAAGCTTTCTTT.

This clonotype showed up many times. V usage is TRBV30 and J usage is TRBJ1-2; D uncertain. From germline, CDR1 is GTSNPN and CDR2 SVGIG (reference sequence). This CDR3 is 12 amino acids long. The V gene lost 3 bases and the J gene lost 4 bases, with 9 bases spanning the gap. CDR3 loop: CAWSSQLYGYTF. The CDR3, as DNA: TGTGCCTGGAGCTCACAGCTCTATGGCTACACCTTC.

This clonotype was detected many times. CDR3 in amino acids: CASRATGEGAFF. DNA for the CDR3: TGTGCCAGCAGGGCTACAGGGGAAGGAGCTTTCTTT. The chain links TRBV2 to TRBJ1-1, with 7 bases matching TRBD1. V shed 6 bases and J 10 bases; nucleotides not matched to a gene: 8. Germline CDR1 SNHLY, CDR2 FYNNEI. The CDR3 length is 12 residues.

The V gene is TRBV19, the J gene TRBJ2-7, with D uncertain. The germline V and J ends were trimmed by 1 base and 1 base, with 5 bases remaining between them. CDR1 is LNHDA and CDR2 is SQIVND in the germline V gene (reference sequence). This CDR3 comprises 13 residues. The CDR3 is CASSIGGSYEQYF. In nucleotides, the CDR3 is TGTGCCAGTAGTATAGGGGGTTCCTACGAGCAGTACTTC.

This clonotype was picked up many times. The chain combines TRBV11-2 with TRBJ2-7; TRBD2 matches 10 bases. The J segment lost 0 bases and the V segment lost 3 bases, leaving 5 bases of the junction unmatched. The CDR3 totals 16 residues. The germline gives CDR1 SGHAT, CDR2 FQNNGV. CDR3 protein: CASSLITSGASYEQYF. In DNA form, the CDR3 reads TGTGCCAGCAGCTTGATTACTAGCGGGGCCTCCTACGAGCAGTACTTC.

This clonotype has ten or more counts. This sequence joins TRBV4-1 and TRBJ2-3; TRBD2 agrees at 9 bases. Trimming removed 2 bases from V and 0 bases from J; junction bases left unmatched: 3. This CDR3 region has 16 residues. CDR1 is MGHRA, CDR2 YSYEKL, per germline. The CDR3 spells CASSQTGTSSTDTQYF. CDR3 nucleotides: TGCGCCAGCAGCCAAACCGGGACTAGCAGCACAGATACGCAGTATTTT.

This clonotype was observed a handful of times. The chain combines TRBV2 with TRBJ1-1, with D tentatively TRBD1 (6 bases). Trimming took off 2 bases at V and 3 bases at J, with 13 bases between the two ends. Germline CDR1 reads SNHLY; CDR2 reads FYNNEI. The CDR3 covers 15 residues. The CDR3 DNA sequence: TGTGCCAGCAGTGAATGGAAGGACAGCTACACTGAAGCTTTCTTT. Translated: CASSEWKDSYTEAFF.

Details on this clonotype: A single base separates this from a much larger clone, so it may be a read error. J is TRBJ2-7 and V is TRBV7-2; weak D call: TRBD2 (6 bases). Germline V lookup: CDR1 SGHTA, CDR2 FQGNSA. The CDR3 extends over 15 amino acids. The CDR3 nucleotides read TGTGCCAGCAGACTAACTGGGGACTCGGACTACGAGCAGTGCTTC. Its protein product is CASRLTGDSDYEQCF.

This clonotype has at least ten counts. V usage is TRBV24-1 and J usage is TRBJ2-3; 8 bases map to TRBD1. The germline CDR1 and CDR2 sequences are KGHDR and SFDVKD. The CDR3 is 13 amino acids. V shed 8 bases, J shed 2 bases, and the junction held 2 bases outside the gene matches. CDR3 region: CATTDRVTDTQYF. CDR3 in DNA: TGTGCCACCACGGACAGGGTCACAGATACGCAGTATTTT.

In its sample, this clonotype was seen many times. CDR3 sequence: CASSSAPAGSNTQYF. The CDR3 DNA follows: TGTGCCAGCAGCTCCGCCCCAGCAGGGAGCAATACGCAGTATTTT. The rearrangement uses TRBV7-6 and TRBJ2-3; D may correspond to TRBD1 or TRBD2 (5 bases each). The CDR3 is 15 amino acids. V gave up 4 bases and J gave up 7 bases, with 18 bases separating them. Germline CDR1 SGHVS, CDR2 FNYEAQ.

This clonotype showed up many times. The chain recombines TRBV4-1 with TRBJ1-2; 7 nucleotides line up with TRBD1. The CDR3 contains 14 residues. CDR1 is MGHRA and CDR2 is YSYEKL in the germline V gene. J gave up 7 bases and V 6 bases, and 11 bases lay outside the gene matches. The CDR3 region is CASRRSGTVAGYTF. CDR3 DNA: TGCGCCAGCAGGCGATCCGGGACAGTCGCTGGCTACACCTTC.

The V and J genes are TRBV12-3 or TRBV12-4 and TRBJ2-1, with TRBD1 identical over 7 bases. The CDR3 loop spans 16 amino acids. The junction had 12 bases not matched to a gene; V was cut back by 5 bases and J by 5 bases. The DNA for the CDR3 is TGTGCCAGCAGTAGTGGGACAGCGTTCTTCCACAATGAGCAGTTCTTC. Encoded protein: CASSSGTAFFHNEQFF.

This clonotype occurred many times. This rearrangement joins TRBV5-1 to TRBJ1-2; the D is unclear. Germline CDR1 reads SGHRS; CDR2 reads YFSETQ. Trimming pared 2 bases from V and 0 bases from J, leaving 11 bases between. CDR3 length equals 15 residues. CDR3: CASSFSGIPNYGYTF. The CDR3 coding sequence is TGCGCCAGCAGCTTTTCTGGGATCCCTAACTATGGCTACACCTTC.

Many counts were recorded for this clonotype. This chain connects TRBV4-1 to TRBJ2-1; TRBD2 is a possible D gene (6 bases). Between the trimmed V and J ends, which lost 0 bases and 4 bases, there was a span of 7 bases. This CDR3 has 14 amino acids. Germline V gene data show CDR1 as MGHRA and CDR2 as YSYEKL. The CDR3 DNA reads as TGCGCCAGCAGCCAAGATCGGGGGTACAATGAGCAGTTCTTC. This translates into CASSQDRGYNEQFF.